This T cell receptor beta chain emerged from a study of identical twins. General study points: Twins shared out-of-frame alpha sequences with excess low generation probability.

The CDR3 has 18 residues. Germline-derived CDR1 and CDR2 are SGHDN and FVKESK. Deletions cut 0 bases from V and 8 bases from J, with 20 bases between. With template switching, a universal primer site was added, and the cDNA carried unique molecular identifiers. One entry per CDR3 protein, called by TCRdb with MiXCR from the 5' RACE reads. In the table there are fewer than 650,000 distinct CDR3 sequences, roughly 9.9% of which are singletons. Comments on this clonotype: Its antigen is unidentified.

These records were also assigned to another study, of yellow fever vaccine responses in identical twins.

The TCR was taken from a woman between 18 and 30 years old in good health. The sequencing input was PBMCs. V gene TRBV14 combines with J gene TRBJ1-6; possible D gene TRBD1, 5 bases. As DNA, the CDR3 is TGTGCCAGCAGCCAAGATCAGGGAACACTTACATATTATTCACCCCTCCACTTT. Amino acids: CASSQDQGTLTYYSPLHF.